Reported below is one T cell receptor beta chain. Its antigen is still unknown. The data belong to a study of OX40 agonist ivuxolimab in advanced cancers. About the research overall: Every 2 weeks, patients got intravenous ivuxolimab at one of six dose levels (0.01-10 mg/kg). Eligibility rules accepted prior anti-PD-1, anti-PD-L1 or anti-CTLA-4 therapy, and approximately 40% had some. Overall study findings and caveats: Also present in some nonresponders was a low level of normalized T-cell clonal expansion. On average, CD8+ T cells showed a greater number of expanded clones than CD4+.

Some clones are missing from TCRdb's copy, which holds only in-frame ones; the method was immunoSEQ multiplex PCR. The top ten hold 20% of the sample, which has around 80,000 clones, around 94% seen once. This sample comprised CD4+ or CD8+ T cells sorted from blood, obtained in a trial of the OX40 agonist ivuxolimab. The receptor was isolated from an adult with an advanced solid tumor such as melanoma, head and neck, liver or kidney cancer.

The CDR3 here is CATSRDTGDGYGYTF. CDR3 DNA sequence: TGTGCCACCAGCAGAGATACGGGAGACGGCTATGGCTACACCTTC. This sequence joins TRBV15 and TRBJ1-2; D is undetermined. Per the germline V gene, CDR1 is LNHNV and CDR2 is YYDKDF (reference sequence). V dropped 0 bases and J dropped 4 bases, with 12 bases sitting between them. There are 15 residues in the CDR3.